The source of this T cell receptor beta chain is a study of blood T cell repertoires in COVID-19. Those designated as exposed participants met a COVID-19 case within 2 weeks before study entry. Germline V gene data show CDR1 as SGHNT and CDR2 as YENEEA. The V end was cut by 2 bases, the J end by 0 bases, with 8 bases between. The CDR3 spans 15 residues. The repertoire was sequenced with immunoSEQ multiplex PCR; TCRdb's copy has only in-frame clones and lacks some. Of about 320,000 clones in the sample, 85% were seen once. The V call is TRBV11-3, the J call TRBJ1-3; no firm D call. The receptor was isolated from a woman aged 25 to 39 who had been exposed to COVID-19. Input material: PBMCs or T cells enriched from blood (not recorded which). In DNA, the CDR3 is TGTGCCAGCAGCTTAAAATCTAGCTCTGGAAACACCATATATTTT. Its translation: CASSLKSSSGNTIYF.